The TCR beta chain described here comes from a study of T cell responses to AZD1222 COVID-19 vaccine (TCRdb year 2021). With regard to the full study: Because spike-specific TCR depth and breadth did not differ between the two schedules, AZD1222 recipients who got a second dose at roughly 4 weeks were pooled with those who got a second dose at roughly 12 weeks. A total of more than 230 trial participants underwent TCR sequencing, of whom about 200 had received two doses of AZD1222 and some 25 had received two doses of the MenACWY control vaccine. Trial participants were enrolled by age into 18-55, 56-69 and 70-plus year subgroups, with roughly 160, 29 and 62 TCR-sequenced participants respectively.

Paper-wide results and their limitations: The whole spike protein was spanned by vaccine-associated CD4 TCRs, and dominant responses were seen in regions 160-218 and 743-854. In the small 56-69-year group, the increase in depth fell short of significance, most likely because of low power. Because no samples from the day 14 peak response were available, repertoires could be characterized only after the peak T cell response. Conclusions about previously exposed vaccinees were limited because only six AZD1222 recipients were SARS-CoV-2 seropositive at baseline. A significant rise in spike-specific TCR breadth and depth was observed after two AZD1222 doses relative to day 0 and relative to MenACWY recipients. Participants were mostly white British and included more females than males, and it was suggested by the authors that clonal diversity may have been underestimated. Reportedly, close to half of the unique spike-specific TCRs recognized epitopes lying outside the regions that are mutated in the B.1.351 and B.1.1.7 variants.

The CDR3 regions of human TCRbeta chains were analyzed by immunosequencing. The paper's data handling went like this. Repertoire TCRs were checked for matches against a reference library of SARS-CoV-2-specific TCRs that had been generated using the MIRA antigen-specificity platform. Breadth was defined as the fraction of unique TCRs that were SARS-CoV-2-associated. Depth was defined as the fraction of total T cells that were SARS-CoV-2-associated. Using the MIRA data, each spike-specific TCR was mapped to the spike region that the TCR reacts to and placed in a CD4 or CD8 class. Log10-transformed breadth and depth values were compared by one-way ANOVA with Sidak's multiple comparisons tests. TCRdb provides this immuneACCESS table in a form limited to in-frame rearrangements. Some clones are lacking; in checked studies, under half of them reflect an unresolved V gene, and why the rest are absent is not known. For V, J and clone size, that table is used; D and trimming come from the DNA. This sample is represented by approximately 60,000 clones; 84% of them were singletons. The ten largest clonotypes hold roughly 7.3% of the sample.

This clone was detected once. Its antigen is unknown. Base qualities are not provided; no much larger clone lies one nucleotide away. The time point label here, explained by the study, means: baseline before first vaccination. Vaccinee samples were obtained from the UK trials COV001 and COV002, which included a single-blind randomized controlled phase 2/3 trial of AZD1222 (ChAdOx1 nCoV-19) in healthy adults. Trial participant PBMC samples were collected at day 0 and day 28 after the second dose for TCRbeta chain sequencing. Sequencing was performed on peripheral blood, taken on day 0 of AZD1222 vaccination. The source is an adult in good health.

The CDR3 loop reads CASSLAATNEKLFF. Read as DNA, the sequence is TGTGCCAGCAGCTTAGCGGCAACTAATGAAAAACTGTTTTTT. The V and J segments used are TRBV7-9 and TRBJ1-4, with the D gene call left open. Inclusive of the bounding cysteine and phenylalanine, the CDR3 is 14 residues long. The DNA shown is the 42-base CDR3, in frame from base 1. The germline V gene (reference sequence) specifies SEHNR as CDR1 and FQNEAQ as CDR2. A distance of 2 bases separates the germline ends of V and J, which lose 0 bases and 0 bases respectively.